This T cell receptor (beta chain) was sequenced during a study of blood T cell repertoires in COVID-19 (dated by TCRdb to 2020 to 2021). About the study as a whole: Samples covering the acute and convalescent phases of COVID-19 were provided by collaborators in the United States, Italy and Spain. The material from the prospective study consisted of cDNA or gDNA derived from T cells, B-cell-depleted T cells, or PBMCs. A de-identified subject ID, COVID-19 status, age in years and sex were almost always included in the sample metadata. Subjects who had been exposed to COVID-19, were actively infected with it, or had recovered from it provided the deeply sampled blood TCRbeta repertoires that made up the dataset. The repertoires were released in a freely available public database meant as a resource for research on the immune response to SARS-CoV-2. Where HLA class I and class II types were available, the types were taken from metadata supplied by the sample provider, not from assay-based typing. The samples were drawn from two sources: the first 160 participants of the ongoing ImmuneRACE study, and 1,000 to 1,500 subjects contributed by 6 global collaborators. Study-wide findings and limitations: How much clinical and demographic metadata was included differed by source and by participant, and the metadata was provided uncurated.

Samples from volunteer blood donors who had recovered from COVID-19 were contributed by a second Seattle source. Collaborating institutions collected whole blood in K2EDTA tubes following their own protocols. For TCRbeta analysis, collaborators shipped samples as frozen whole blood, isolated PBMCs, or DNA extracted from either of those sample types. V sheds 1 base and J sheds 0 bases, leaving 12 bases between their ends. CDR1 and CDR2 were assigned from the germline V gene (reference sequence) as LGHDT and YNNKEL. From its cysteine to its phenylalanine, the CDR3 spans 16 amino acids. CDR3 DNA is the only sequence kept; it has 48 bases, read in frame from the first base. With regard to this clone: It has no known antigen specificity. No base qualities exist here, and no much larger clone lies one base off it.

TCRbeta CDR3 regions were amplified from genomic DNA by means of the immunoSEQ Assay, a bias-controlled multiplex PCR. The authors processed their data as follows. The number of nucleated cells in each sample was estimated from the amplification of reference gene primers within the assay. Sequence reads were collapsed and filtered to measure the absolute abundance of every unique TCRbeta CDR3 rearrangement. For each sample, productive Simpson clonality was calculated as the square root of Simpson's diversity index over productive rearrangements. TCRdb re-hosts the immuneACCESS table, in-frame sequences only. Its copies lack some clones; in the studies checked, an unresolved V gene accounts for under half of them, and the cause for the rest is not known. The V and J calls and the clone size are those of that table, but D and trimming were determined from the DNA. This sample lists fewer than 200,000 clones; 70% to 90% were detected once. The leading ten clones occupy about 1.2% of the sample.

The sequence links TRBV3-1 (or the pseudogene TRBV3-2) to TRBJ1-2, with a tentative D gene TRBD1 over 6 matching bases. Sequenced sample: peripheral blood. The receptor was isolated from a man aged 55-75 years who had recovered from COVID-19. The CDR3 region reads CASSQGGDTTNYGYTF. DNA sequence: TGTGCCAGCAGCCAAGGAGGGGACACCACTAACTATGGCTACACCTTC.